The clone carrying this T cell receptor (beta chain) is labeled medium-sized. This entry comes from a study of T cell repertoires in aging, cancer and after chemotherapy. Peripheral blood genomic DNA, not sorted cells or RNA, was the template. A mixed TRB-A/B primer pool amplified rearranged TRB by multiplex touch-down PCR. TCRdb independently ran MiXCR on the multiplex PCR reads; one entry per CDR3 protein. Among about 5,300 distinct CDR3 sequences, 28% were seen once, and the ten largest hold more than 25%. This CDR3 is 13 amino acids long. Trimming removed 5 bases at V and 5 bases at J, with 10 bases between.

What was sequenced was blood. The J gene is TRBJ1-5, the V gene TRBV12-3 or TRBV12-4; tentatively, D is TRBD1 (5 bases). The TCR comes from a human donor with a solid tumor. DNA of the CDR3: TGTGCCAGCAGTCAAGACAGTCATCAGCCCCAGCATTTT. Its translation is CASSQDSHQPQHF.